A selection of T cell receptor beta chains follows, all from one sample in a study of T cell repertoires in cytomegalovirus infection. Via MiXCR, TCRdb re-called the reads, giving one row per CDR3 protein. The table includes more than 85,000 distinct CDR3 sequences, about 15% detected once. Sequenced sample: PBMCs. The receptors originated from a human donor in good health (CMV status not recorded). Some clones in this sample may be carry-over from other donors' samples. Each CDR3 is given with its conserved first and last residue. The D gene is left open where the match is weak. The listing skips clone size in some rows; elsewhere it reads once, few, many or a size class.

clone size	J gene	D gene	V gene	CDR3 protein	CDR3 DNA
.	TRBJ2-5	.	TRBV7-2	CDSSLSSKMFF	TGTGACAGCAGCTTAAGTAGCAAGATGTTCTTC
many	TRBJ2-7	.	TRBV6-2/TRBV6-3	CASSRFHEQYF	TGTGCCAGCAGTCGCTTTCACGAGCAGTACTTC
.	TRBJ1-1	.	TRBV4-3	CASSLLWDGGGEAFF	TGCGCCAGCAGCCTCTTATGGGATGGGGGCGGTGAAGCTTTCTTT
.	TRBJ1-1	.	TRBV11-2	CASAWDGTTQAFF	TGTGCCAGCGCTTGGGACGGGACGACTCAAGCTTTCTTT
.	TRBJ2-1	TRBD2	TRBV5-6	CASIQAGGPHNEQFF	TGTGCCAGCATCCAAGCGGGGGGGCCCCACAATGAGCAGTTCTTC
.	TRBJ2-1	.	TRBV5-1	CASSLAERGAEQFF	TGCGCCAGCAGCTTGGCCGAGAGGGGTGCTGAGCAGTTCTTC
many	TRBJ2-5	TRBD1	TRBV7-8	CASSLGTGGGRQETQYF	TGTGCCAGCAGCTTAGGGACAGGGGGCGGACGGCAAGAGACCCAGTACTTC
.	TRBJ2-1	TRBD1	TRBV6-1	CASRWGTGGDEQFF	TGTGCCAGCAGATGGGGGACAGGGGGCGATGAGCAGTTCTTC
few	TRBJ1-1	TRBD1	TRBV3-1	CASSQPGTGGTEAFF	TGTGCCAGCAGCCAACCCGGGACAGGGGGCACTGAAGCTTTCTTT
.	TRBJ1-5	.	TRBV19	CASSADLQPQHF	TGTGCCAGTAGTGCGGACTTGCAGCCCCAGCATTTT
few	TRBJ2-7	TRBD1	TRBV2	CASRTGSYEQYF	TGTGCCAGCCGGACAGGATCCTACGAGCAGTACTTC
few	TRBJ2-4	.	TRBV29-1	CSVPRGDIQYF	TGCAGCGTCCCTAGGGGGGACATTCAGTACTTC
few	TRBJ2-3	TRBD2	TRBV20-1	CSARTSGGTDTQYF	TGCAGTGCCAGGACTAGCGGGGGCACAGATACGCAGTATTTT
few	TRBJ2-7	.	TRBV7-9	CASSSFYGDEQYF	TGTGCCAGCAGCTCTTTCTATGGAGACGAGCAGTACTTC
many	TRBJ2-7	.	TRBV7-2	CASSFRPVGHQSGEQYF	TGTGCCAGCAGCTTCCGCCCCGTCGGTCACCAAAGTGGAGAGCAGTACTTC
.	TRBJ2-3	TRBD2	TRBV6-6	CASSQNSGGADTQYF	TGTGCCAGCAGTCAAAATAGCGGGGGTGCAGATACGCAGTATTTT
many	TRBJ2-7	.	TRBV11-1	CASSFDRQENYEQYF	TGTGCCAGCAGCTTCGACCGACAGGAAAACTACGAGCAGTACTTC
.	TRBJ2-1	TRBD1	TRBV29-1	CSVEDSARGYFGSYNEQFF	TGCAGCGTTGAAGATAGCGCCAGGGGGTATTTTGGGTCCTACAATGAGCAGTTCTTC
.	TRBJ1-4	.	TRBV5-4	CASSSSGAVNEKLFF	TGTGCCAGCAGCTCCTCAGGGGCAGTCAATGAAAAACTGTTTTTT
few	TRBJ1-1	TRBD1	TRBV29-1	CSVGQGSEAFF	TGCAGCGTTGGACAGGGAAGTGAAGCTTTCTTT
.	TRBJ1-1	.	TRBV12-3/TRBV12-4	CASSSQRTEAFF	TGTGCCAGCAGTTCCCAACGGACTGAAGCTTTCTTT
.	TRBJ1-5	.	TRBV7-9	CASSLGVQPQHF	TGTGCCAGCAGCTTAGGGGTACAGCCCCAGCATTTT
.	TRBJ2-5	TRBD2	TRBV20-1	CSARFLAGAETQYF	TGCAGTGCTAGATTTCTAGCGGGGGCAGAGACCCAGTACTTC
few	TRBJ2-2	.	TRBV2	CASRTGGANTGELFF	TGTGCCAGCAGAACGGGGGGCGCGAACACCGGGGAGCTGTTTTTT
many	TRBJ2-2	.	TRBV7-2	CASSSKASTGELFF	TGTGCCAGCAGCTCCAAGGCGAGCACCGGGGAGCTGTTTTTT
.	TRBJ1-2	TRBD1	TRBV14	CASSLRGRHYGYTF	TGTGCCAGCAGCCTCAGGGGGCGTCACTATGGCTACACCTTC
few	TRBJ2-1	TRBD1	TRBV2	CASSAPGQGYNEQFF	TGTGCCAGCAGTGCACCGGGACAGGGATACAATGAGCAGTTCTTC
.	TRBJ2-3	TRBD2	TRBV4-3	CASSQALIAGAGTDTQYF	TGCGCCAGCAGCCAAGCCCTAATAGCGGGGGCAGGCACAGATACGCAGTATTTT
.	TRBJ1-5	.	TRBV12-3/TRBV12-4	CASRLGGAGQPQHF	TGTGCCAGCAGGCTCGGGGGCGCCGGTCAGCCCCAGCATTTT
few	TRBJ1-5	.	TRBV28	CASSLGGSRNQPQHF	TGTGCCAGCAGTTTGGGTGGGAGTAGGAATCAGCCCCAGCATTTT
few	TRBJ1-1	.	TRBV19	CASSPPRQANTEAFF	TGTGCCAGTAGTCCCCCGCGACAGGCGAACACTGAAGCTTTCTTT
few	TRBJ2-5	.	TRBV20-1	CSARAGGGVETQYF	TGCAGTGCTAGAGCGGGAGGGGGCGTGGAGACCCAGTACTTC
few	TRBJ2-1	.	TRBV6-6	CASSSDLLVPEQFF	TGTGCCAGCAGTTCCGACTTACTAGTCCCTGAGCAGTTCTTC
.	TRBJ1-1	.	TRBV27	CASSFLREGTEAFF	TGTGCCAGCAGTTTCCTCAGGGAAGGCACTGAAGCTTTCTTT
many	TRBJ1-2	.	TRBV15	CATSRDQGRRGGYTF	TGTGCCACCAGCAGAGATCAAGGGAGGCGAGGGGGCTACACCTTC
.	TRBJ1-2	TRBD1	TRBV30	CAGDRVWFADYGYTF	TGTGCCGGTGACAGGGTTTGGTTTGCTGACTATGGCTACACCTTC
few	TRBJ1-2	.	TRBV12-3/TRBV12-4	CASSSRYSTGTPSPGTF	TGTGCCAGCAGTTCGAGATATTCTACCGGGACACCCAGCCCGGGCACCTTC
many	TRBJ2-4	.	TRBV7-9	CASSLDRGMNIQYF	TGTGCCAGCAGCTTAGATCGGGGTATGAACATTCAGTACTTC
.	TRBJ2-3	.	TRBV27	CASSLTPGRTTTDTQYF	TGTGCCAGCAGTTTAACTCCGGGACGGACAACCACAGATACGCAGTATTTT
few	TRBJ2-7	.	TRBV29-1	CSVLTSYEQYF	TGCAGCGTTCTGACATCCTACGAGCAGTACTTC
few	TRBJ2-5	.	TRBV7-2	CASSSWGGGETQYF	TGTGCCAGCAGCTCCTGGGGGGGCGGGGAGACCCAGTACTTC
few	TRBJ1-4	TRBD1	TRBV11-2	CASSSYHRGPNEKLFF	TGTGCCAGCAGCTCTTATCACAGGGGGCCTAATGAAAAACTGTTTTTT
many	TRBJ1-5	.	TRBV7-2	CASSLVDSNQPQHF	TGTGCCAGCAGCTTAGTGGATAGCAATCAGCCCCAGCATTTT
.	TRBJ2-4	.	TRBV12-3/TRBV12-4	CASSTWLRSIQYF	TGTGCCAGCAGTACCTGGCTTAGGAGCATTCAGTACTTC
few	TRBJ2-5	TRBD2	TRBV25-1	CASSEWRAGGSQETQYF	TGTGCCAGCAGTGAATGGCGTGCGGGGGGGTCTCAAGAGACCCAGTACTTC
.	TRBJ1-6	.	TRBV20-1	CSASGGINSPLHF	TGCAGTGCTAGCGGTGGAATCAATTCACCCCTCCACTTT
few	TRBJ2-4	.	TRBV6-1	CASSQGIRGDIQYF	TGTGCCAGCAGTCAAGGCATACGTGGAGACATTCAGTACTTC
few	TRBJ2-7	.	TRBV6-2/TRBV6-3	CASTSRRDNPSYEQYF	TGTGCCAGCACATCCCGGAGGGACAACCCATCCTACGAGCAGTACTTC
many	TRBJ2-3	TRBD2	TRBV5-4	CASSLVSGGAGVDTQYF	TGTGCCAGCAGCTTGGTTAGCGGGGGGGCCGGGGTGGATACGCAGTATTTT
many	TRBJ2-3	.	TRBV12-3/TRBV12-4	CASSLDRNTDTQYF	TGTGCCAGCAGTTTAGACAGAAACACAGATACGCAGTATTTT
many	TRBJ2-1	.	TRBV7-3	CASSQHAAGRNEQFF	TGTGCCAGCAGCCAACACGCTGCGGGGCGAAATGAGCAGTTCTTC
.	TRBJ2-3	.	TRBV28	CASVSNSRTDTQYF	TGTGCCAGCGTATCCAATTCCCGAACAGATACGCAGTATTTT
many	TRBJ2-7	TRBD1	TRBV7-9	CASSPWTGYYEQYF	TGTGCCAGCAGCCCTTGGACAGGGTACTACGAGCAGTACTTC
many	TRBJ2-7	.	TRBV7-2	CASSILGVSSYEQYF	TGTGCCAGCAGCATTTTAGGCGTATCCTCCTACGAGCAGTACTTC
.	TRBJ2-2	.	TRBV3-1	CASSPGVTGELFF	TGTGCCAGCAGCCCCGGTGTAACCGGGGAGCTGTTTTTT